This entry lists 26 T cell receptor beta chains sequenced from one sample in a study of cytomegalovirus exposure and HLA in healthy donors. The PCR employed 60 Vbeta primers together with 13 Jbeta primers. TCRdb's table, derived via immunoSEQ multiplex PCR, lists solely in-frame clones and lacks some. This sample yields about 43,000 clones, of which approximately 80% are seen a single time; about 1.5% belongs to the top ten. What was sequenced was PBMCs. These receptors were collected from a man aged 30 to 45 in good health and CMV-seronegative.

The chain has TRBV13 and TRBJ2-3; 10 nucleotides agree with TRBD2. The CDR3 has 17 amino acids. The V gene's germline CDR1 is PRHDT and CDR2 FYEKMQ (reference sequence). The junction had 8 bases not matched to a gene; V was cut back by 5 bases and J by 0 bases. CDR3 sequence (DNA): TGTGCCAGCAGCAAGCCGGGACTAGCGAGTAGCACAGATACGCAGTATTTT. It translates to CASSKPGLASSTDTQYF.

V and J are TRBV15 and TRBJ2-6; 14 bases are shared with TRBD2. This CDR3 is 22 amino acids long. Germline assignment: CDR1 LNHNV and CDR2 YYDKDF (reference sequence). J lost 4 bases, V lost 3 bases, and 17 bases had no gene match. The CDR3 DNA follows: TGTGCCACCAGCAGTCCCTCGGGACTAGCGGGAGCCTACTCCGAAGGGGCCAACGTCCTGACTTTC. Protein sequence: CATSSPSGLAGAYSEGANVLTF.

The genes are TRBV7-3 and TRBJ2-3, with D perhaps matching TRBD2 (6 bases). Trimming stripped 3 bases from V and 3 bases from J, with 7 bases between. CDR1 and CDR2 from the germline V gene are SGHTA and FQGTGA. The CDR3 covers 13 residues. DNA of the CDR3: TGTGCCAGCAGCTTTGGGACTACAGATACGCAGTATTTT. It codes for CASSFGTTDTQYF.

The CDR3 DNA reads TGTGCCAGCAGCCCGTTTGCGGGGAGCTCCTACAATGAGCAGTTCTTC. This encodes CASSPFAGSSYNEQFF. V gene TRBV7-2 combines with J gene TRBJ2-1; D is possibly TRBD2 (6 bases). CDR1 and CDR2 from the germline V gene are SGHTA and FQGNSA. V lost 5 bases and J 0 bases, leaving 14 bases between the germline ends. There are 16 residues in the CDR3. Using reference TRBV7-2 and TRBJ2-1 for the parts outside the CDR3, the full variable domain is GAGVSQSPSNKVTEKGKDVELRCDPISGHTALYWYRQSLGQGLEFLIYFQGNSAPDKSGLPSDRFSAERTGGSVSTLTIQRTQQEDSAVYLCASSPFAGSSYNEQFFGPGTRLTVL.

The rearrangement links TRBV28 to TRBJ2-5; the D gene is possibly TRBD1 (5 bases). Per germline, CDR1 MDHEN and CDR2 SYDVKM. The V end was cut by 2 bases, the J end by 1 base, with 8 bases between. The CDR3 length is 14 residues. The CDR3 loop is CASSLTGVQETQYF. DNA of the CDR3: TGTGCCAGCAGTTTAACAGGAGTCCAAGAGACCCAGTACTTC.

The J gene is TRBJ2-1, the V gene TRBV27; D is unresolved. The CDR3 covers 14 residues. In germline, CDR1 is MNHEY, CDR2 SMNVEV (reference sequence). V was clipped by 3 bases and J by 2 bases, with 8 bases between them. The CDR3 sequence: CASSFPSAYNEQFF. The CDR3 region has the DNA TGTGCCAGCAGTTTTCCCAGTGCCTACAATGAGCAGTTCTTC.

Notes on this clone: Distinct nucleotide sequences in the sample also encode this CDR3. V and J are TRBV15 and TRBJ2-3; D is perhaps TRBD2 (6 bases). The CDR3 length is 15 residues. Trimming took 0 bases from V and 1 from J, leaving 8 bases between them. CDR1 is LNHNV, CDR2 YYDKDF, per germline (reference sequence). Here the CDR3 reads CATSRDPSGTDTQYF. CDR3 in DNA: TGTGCCACCAGCAGAGATCCTAGCGGCACAGATACGCAGTATTTT.

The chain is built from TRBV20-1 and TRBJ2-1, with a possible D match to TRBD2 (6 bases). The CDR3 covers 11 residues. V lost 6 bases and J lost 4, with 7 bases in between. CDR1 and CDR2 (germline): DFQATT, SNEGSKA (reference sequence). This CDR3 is CSAGTYNEQFF. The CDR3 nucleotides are TGCAGTGCCGGGACTTACAATGAGCAGTTCTTC.

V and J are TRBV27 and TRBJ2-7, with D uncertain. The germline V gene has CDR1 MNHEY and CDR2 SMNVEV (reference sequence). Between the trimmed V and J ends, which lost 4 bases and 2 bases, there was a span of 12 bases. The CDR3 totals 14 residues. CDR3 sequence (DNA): TGTGCCAGCAGTTCCGGGTTTTCCGCCTACGAGCAGTACTTC. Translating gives CASSSGFSAYEQYF.

The CDR3 DNA reads as TGTGCCAGCAGCGGCGGAAGGAGCACAGATACGCAGTATTTT. It codes for CASSGGRSTDTQYF. The chain carries TRBV11-3 and TRBJ2-3; D unresolved. The V gene lost 5 bases and the J gene lost 0 bases, with 9 bases spanning the gap. This CDR3 has 14 residues. Germline V gene lookup returns CDR1 SGHNT and CDR2 YENEEA.

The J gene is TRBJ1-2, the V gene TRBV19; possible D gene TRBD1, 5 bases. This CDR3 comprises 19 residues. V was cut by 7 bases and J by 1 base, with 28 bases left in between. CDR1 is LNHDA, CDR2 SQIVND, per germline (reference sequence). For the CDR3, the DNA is TGTGCCAGTACCTCAGACCCCGCCCAGGGTCTCTTTTATAACTATGGCTACACCTTC. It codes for CASTSDPAQGLFYNYGYTF.

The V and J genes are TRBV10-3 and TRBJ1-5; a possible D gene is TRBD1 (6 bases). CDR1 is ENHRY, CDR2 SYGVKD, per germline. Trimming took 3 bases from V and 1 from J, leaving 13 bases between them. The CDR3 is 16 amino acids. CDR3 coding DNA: TGTGCCATCAGTGACCAGGGGCCGAGAAGCAATCAGCCCCAGCATTTT. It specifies CAISDQGPRSNQPQHF.

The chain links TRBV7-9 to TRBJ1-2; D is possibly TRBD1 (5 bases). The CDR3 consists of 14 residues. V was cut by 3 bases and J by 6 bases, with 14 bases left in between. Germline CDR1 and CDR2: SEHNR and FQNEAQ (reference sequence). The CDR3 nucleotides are TGTGCCAGCAGCTTTCGTCAGGGAGGGAATGGCTACACCTTC. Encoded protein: CASSFRQGGNGYTF.

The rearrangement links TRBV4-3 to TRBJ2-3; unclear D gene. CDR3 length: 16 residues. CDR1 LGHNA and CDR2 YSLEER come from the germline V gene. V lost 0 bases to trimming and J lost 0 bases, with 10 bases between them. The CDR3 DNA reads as TGCGCCAGCAGCCAAGATCTAAGCTCTAGCACAGATACGCAGTATTTT. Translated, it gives CASSQDLSSSTDTQYF.

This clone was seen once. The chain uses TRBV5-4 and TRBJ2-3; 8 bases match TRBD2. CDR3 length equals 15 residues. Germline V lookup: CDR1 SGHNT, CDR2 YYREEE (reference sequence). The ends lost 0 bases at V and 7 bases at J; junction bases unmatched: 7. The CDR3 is CASSLEGTRGNTQYF. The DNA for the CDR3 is TGTGCCAGCAGCTTGGAAGGGACTAGGGGGAATACGCAGTATTTT.

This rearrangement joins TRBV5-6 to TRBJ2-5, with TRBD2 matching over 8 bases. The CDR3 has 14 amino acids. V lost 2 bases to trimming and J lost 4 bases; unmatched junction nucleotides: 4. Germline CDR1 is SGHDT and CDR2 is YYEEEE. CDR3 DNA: TGTGCCAGCAGCTTAATGGCGGGAGGAGAGACCCAGTACTTC. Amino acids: CASSLMAGGETQYF.

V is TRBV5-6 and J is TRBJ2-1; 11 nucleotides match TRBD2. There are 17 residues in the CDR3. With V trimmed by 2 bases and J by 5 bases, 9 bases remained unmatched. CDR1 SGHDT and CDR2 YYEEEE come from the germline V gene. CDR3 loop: CASSLPGTSGHHNEQFF. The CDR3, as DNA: TGTGCCAGCAGCTTACCCGGGACTAGCGGACACCACAATGAGCAGTTCTTC.

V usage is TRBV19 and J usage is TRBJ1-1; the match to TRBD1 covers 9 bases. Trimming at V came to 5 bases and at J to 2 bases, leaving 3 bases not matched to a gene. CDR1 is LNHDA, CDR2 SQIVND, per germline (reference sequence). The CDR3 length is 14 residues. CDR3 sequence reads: CASSVGQGNTEAFF. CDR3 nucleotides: TGTGCCAGTAGTGTGGGACAGGGCAACACTGAAGCTTTCTTT.

The CDR3 nucleotides read TGTGCCAGCACGTGGGCATATGAGACCCAGTACTTC. It specifies CASTWAYETQYF. The rearrangement uses TRBV5-8 and TRBJ2-5, with unresolved D. V was clipped by 6 bases and J by 5 bases, with 11 bases between them. CDR3 length: 12 residues. CDR1 and CDR2 (germline): SGHTS, YDEGEE. Complete variable domain (other parts from reference TRBV5-8 and TRBJ2-5): EAGVTQSPTHLIKTRGQQATLRCSPISGHTSVYWYQQALGLGLQFLLWYDEGEERNRGNFPPRFSGRQFPNYSSELNVNALELEDSALYLCASTWAYETQYFGPGTRLLVL.

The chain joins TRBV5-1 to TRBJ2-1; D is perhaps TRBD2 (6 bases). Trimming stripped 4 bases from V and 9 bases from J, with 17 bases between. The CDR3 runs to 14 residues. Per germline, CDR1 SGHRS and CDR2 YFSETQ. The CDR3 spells CASSTTWRAGEQFF. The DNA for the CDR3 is TGCGCCAGCAGCACTACCTGGAGGGCGGGTGAGCAGTTCTTC. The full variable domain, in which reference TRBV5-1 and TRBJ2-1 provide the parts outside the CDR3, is KAGVTQTPRYLIKTRGQQVTLSCSPISGHRSVSWYQQTPGQGLQFLFEYFSETQRNKGNFPGRFSGRQFSNSRSEMNVSTLELGDSALYLCASSTTWRAGEQFFGPGTRLTVL.

CDR3 nucleotides: TGTGCCAGCAGTACCCAGCGGAGCGGCCGCACTGAAGCTTTCTTT. This translates into CASSTQRSGRTEAFF. The chain employs TRBV6-5 and TRBJ1-1; D not resolved. Germline V CDR1 and CDR2: MNHEY, SVGAGI. Between the trimmed V and J ends, which lost 5 bases and 4 bases, there was a span of 17 bases. CDR3 length: 15 amino acids.

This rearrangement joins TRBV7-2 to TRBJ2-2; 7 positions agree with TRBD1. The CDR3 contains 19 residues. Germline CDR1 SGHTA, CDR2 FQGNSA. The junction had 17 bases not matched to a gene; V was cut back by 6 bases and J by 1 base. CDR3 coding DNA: TGTGCCAGCAGTCAGCGACAGGGTAGCGAGCCCGGGAACACCGGGGAGCTGTTTTTT. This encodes CASSQRQGSEPGNTGELFF.

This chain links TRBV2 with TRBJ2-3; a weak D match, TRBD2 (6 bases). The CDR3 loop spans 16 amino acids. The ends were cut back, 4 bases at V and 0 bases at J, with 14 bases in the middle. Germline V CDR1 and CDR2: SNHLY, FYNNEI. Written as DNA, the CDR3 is TGTGCCAGCAGTGGTCGAGGCGGGACTAGCACAGATACGCAGTATTTT. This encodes CASSGRGGTSTDTQYF.

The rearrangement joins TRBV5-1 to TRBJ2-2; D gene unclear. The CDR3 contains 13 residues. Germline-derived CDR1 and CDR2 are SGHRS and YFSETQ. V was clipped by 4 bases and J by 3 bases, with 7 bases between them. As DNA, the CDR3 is TGCGCCAGCAGCGGCGGATACACCGGGGAGCTGTTTTTT. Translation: CASSGGYTGELFF.

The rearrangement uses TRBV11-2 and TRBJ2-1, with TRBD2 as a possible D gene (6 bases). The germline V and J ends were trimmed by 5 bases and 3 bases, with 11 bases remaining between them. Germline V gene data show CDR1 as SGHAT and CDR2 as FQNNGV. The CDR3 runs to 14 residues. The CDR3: CASSPGLFYNEQFF. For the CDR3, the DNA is TGTGCCAGCAGCCCGGGACTTTTCTACAATGAGCAGTTCTTC.

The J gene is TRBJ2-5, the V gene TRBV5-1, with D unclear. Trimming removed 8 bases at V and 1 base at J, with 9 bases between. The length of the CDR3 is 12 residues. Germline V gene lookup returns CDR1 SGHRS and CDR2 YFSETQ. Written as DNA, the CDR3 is TGCGCCAGTCAACGGTCCCAAGAGACCCAGTACTTC. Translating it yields CASQRSQETQYF.